This record looks at one T cell receptor (beta chain) sequence and its context. Its antigen is unknown. This sample was included in a study of cytomegalovirus exposure and HLA in healthy donors. General study results and limits: A later look showed TCR association rates differing by HLA locus, highest for DRB1 and lowest for HLA-C. Later analysis demonstrated an association between a missense DCLRE1C variant and TCR beta V- and J-gene trimming. TCR beta sequences reportedly predicted most subjects' HLA-A and HLA-B alleles accurately. An analysis that was carried out later associated 15,000 to 20,000 TCR beta sequences with HLA alleles at 0.05 false discovery rate.

The PCR used 60 Vbeta and 13 Jbeta primers. This table comes from immunoSEQ multiplex PCR, and its TCRdb copy is limited to in-frame clones, with some not included. This table has under 55,000 clones, about 78% appearing once. CDR1 is SGHNT and CDR2 is YYREEE in the germline V gene (reference sequence). The CDR3 contains 14 residues. Trimming removed 0 bases from V and 10 bases from J, with 11 bases in between. The V and J genes are TRBV5-4 and TRBJ1-6; possibly TRBD1 for D (6 bases). The TCR originated in a woman in her 30s in good health and CMV-seronegative. The sample consisted of PBMCs. CDR3 DNA: TGTGCCAGCAGCTTGGAGGACAGTTGGTCACCCCTCCACTTT. Amino acid sequence: CASSLEDSWSPLHF.